This entry is about one TCR beta chain. The specificity of this receptor is unknown. Nothing much larger sits one base from this clone, and base qualities are not available. The data were obtained in a study of T cells in Graves' hyperthyroidism and ophthalmopathy (dated by TCRdb to between 2018 and 2021). The study in broad terms: Peripheral blood was sampled at the time of initial diagnosis, prior to any treatment. To identify TCR V-J signatures that set the groups apart, the researchers used a discovery cohort of 100 patients, made up of around 42 with Graves' ophthalmopathy and about 59 with stable Graves' hyperthyroidism. Whether ophthalmopathy could be predicted prospectively was tested in an independent validation cohort made up of 18 hyperthyroidism patients plus 17 patients who later progressed to ophthalmopathy. The 95 to 100 discovery patients were randomly divided into training and test sets at a 7:3 ratio. In addition, the study compared T-cell repertoires in thyroid tissue and in blood from about 6 Graves' hyperthyroidism patients. After sampling, hyperthyroidism patients received methimazole starting at 30 mg daily, and ophthalmopathy patients received high-dose intravenous methylprednisolone. The paper reports TCR Vbeta CDR3 sequencing of roughly 140 peripheral blood samples: some 44 ophthalmopathy, fewer than 85 hyperthyroidism and around 17 progressor patients.

Moderately to severely active disease, a Clinical Activity Score of at least 3, a NOSPECS grade of at least 4, and a duration under 3 months were present in ophthalmopathy patients. Patients with uncontrolled infections, other autoimmune diseases, pregnancy or lactation were excluded. Diagnoses were established on the basis of clinical symptoms, serum thyroxine and TRAb, thyroid ultrasound, and orbital computed tomography. PBMCs were separated from roughly 10 ml of fresh peripheral blood using Ficoll-Paque density gradient centrifugation. Total RNA was extracted with Trizol reagent, and quality was checked on an Agilent 2100 Bioanalyzer. What the authors observed across the whole study: A 13 V-J signature model separated ophthalmopathy from stable hyperthyroidism, with approximately 87% sensitivity and 81.08% specificity in cross-validation and 80%/75% in testing. No statistical method was used to fix the sample size in advance, and group allocation was not hidden from the investigators. Most expanded thyroid clonotypes (frequency above 0.001) were also detected in blood, a finding suggesting that blood repertoires may reflect thyroid immune responses. In validation, the model predicted progression to ophthalmopathy with just under 71% sensitivity and 72% to 85% specificity, a median of approximately 6.7 months before onset.

The TCR beta CDR3 regions were amplified from RNA transcripts. For the first round of RT-PCR on the TCR CDR3, the HTBI primer set was used together with the Qiagen OneStep RT-PCR kit. A second multiplex PCR round built the libraries, followed by size selection and purification. Sequencing of the libraries was done on an Illumina HiSeq2000 using paired-end 100 bp reads. The published analysis was carried out like this. Raw data were processed with SOAPnuke, discarding reads with adapters, uncalled bases, mean Phred below 15, or no exact constant-primer or identifier match. High-quality paired reads were merged with COPE v1.2.5, and unique nucleotide sequences were defined as clonotypes. MiTCR v1.1 was used to align clonotypes to the IMGT TRBV, TRBD and TRBJ reference segments. The analysis included only V-J combinations with a frequency above 0.0001, which together covered 99% to 99.2% of the repertoires. A TCS score was defined as the ratio of F50 (clonal expansion) to E x V (chaos), with BLOSUM62-based TCRdist applied between CDR3 peptides within each V-J. Welch's t-statistics and random forest reduced roughly 540 V-J features to 10 to 15, which were used in a naive Bayes classifier (R e1071). TCRdb's own reprocessing of the public reads used fastp at Q25 and MiXCR and kept productive beta chains. For every CDR3 protein sequence, its rows merge into one entry that carries the most common genes and DNA. None of the V and J calls come from the authors' own analysis; TCRdb made them. The sample table shows hundreds of thousands of distinct CDR3 sequences, and 15% to 20% are seen once. About half of the sample lies in the top ten.

The germline V gene (reference sequence) specifies PRHDT as CDR1 and FYEKMQ as CDR2. V is pruned by 5 bases and J by 5 bases, leaving 10 bases of the junction without a gene match. The CDR3, cysteine through phenylalanine, is 15 amino acids long. Of all the DNA, just the CDR3 is kept, 45 bases in frame from base 1. The sequenced sample consisted of blood. This receptor was obtained from a middle-aged man with Graves' ophthalmopathy. The chain employs TRBV13 and TRBJ2-5; TRBD2 matches 8 bases in the middle. Here is the DNA: TGTGCCAGCAGCGTAGACGGGACTAGAGGGGAGACCCAGTACTTC. This translates into CASSVDGTRGETQYF. Where the CDR3 stops, the reference TRBV13 and TRBJ2-5 genes take over; the full variable domain is AAGVIQSPRHLIKEKRETATLKCYPIPRHDTVYWYQQGPGQDPQFLISFYEKMQSDKGSIPDRFSAQQFSDYHSELNMSSLELGDSALYFCASSVDGTRGETQYFGPGTRLLVL.